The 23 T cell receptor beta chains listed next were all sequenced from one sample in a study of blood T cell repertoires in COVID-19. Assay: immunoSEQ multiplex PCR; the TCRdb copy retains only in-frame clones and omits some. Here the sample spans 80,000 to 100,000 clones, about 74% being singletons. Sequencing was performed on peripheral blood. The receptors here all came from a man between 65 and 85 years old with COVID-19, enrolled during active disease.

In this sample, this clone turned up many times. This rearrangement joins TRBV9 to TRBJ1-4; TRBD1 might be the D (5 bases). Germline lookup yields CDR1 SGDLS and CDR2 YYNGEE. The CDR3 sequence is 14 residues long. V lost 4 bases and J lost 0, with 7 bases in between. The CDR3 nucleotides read TGTGCCAGCAGCTGGGGCACAACTAATGAAAAACTGTTTTTT. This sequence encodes CASSWGTTNEKLFF.

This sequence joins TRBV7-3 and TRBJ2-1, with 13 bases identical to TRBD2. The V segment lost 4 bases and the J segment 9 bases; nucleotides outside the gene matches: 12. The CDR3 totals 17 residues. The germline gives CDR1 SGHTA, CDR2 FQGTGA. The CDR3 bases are TGTGCCAGCAGCTCCTCTCGACTAGCGGGAGGTAGTAGTGAGCAGTTCTTC. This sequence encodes CASSSSRLAGGSSEQFF.

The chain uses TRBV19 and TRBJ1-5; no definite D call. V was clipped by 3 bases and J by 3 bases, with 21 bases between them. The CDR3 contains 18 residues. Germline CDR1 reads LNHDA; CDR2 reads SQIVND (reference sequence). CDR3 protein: CASSISGPAGFNNQPQHF. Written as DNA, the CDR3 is TGTGCCAGTAGTATCTCCGGGCCCGCGGGGTTTAACAATCAGCCCCAGCATTTT.

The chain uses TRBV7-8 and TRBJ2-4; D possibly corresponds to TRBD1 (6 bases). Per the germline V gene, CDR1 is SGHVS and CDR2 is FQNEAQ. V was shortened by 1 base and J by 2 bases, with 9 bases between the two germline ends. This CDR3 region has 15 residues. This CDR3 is CASSLEGVTKNIQYF. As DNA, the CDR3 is TGTGCCAGCAGCTTAGAGGGGGTGACCAAAAACATTCAGTACTTC.

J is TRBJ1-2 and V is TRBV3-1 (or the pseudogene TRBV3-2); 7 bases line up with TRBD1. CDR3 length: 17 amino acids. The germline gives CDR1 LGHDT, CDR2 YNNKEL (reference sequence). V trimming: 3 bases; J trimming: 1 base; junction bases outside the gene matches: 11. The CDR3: CASSQVTGDKSNYGYTF. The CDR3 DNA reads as TGTGCCAGCAGCCAGGTTACAGGGGACAAAAGTAACTATGGCTACACCTTC.

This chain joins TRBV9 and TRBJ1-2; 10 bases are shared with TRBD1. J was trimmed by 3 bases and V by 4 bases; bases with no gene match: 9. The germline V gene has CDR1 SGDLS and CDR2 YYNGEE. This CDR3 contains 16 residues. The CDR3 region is CASSSSTDRGYYGYTF. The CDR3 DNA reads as TGTGCCAGCAGCTCAAGCACGGACAGGGGGTACTATGGCTACACCTTC.

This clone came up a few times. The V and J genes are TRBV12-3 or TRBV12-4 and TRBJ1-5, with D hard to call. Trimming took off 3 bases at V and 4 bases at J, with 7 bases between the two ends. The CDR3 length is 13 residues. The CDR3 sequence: CASSFAANQPQHF. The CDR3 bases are TGTGCCAGCAGTTTCGCCGCGAATCAGCCCCAGCATTTT.

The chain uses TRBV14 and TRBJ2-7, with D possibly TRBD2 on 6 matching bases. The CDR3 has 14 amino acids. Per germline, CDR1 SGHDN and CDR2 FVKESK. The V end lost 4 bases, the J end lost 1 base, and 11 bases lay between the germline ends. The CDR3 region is CASSPLGTSYEQYF. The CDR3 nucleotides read TGTGCCAGCAGCCCCCTCGGGACTTCCTACGAGCAGTACTTC.

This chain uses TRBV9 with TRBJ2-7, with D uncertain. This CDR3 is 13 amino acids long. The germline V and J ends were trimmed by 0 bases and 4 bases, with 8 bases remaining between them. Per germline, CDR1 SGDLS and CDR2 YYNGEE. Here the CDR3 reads CASSVDSGYEQYF. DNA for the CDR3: TGTGCCAGCAGCGTAGATAGTGGTTACGAGCAGTACTTC.

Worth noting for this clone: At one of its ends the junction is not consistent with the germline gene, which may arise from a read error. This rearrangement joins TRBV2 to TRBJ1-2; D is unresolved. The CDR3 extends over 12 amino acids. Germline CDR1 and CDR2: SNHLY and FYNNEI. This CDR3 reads CASTEGPRGYTF. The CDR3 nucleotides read TGTGCCAGCACTGAAGGACCGCGGGGCTACACCTTC.

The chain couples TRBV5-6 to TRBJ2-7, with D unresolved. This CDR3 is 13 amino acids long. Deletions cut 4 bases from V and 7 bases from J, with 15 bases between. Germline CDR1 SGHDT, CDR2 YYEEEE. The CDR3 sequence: CASSPGRGGEQYF. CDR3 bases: TGTGCCAGCAGCCCCGGCCGCGGTGGTGAGCAGTACTTC.

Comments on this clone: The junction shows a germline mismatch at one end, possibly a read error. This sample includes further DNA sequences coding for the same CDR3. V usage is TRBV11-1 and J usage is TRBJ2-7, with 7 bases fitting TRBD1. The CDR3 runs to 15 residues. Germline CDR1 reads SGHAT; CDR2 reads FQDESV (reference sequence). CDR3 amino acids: CASSPQTGTAYEQYF. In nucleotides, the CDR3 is TGTGCCAGCAGCCCCCAAACCGGGACAGCGTACGAACAGTACTTC.

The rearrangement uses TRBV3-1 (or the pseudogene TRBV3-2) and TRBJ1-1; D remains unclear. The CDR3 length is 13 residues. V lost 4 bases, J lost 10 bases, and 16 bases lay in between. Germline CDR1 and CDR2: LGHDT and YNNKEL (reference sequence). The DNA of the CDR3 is TGTGCCAGCAGCCGACGCGACGGGAGGGTAGCTTTCTTT. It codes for CASSRRDGRVAFF.

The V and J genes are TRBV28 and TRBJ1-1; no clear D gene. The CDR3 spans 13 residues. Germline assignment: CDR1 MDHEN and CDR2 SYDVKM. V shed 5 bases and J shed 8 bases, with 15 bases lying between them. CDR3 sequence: CASSEGSRREAFF. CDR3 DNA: TGTGCCAGCAGTGAAGGGAGTAGGAGGGAAGCTTTCTTT.

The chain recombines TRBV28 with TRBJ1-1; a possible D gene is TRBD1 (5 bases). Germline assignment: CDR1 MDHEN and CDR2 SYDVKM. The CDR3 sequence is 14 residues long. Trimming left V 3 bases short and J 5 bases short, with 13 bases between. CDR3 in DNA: TGTGCCAGCAGTTTTATGGGGGGGAGGACTGAAGCTTTCTTT. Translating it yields CASSFMGGRTEAFF.

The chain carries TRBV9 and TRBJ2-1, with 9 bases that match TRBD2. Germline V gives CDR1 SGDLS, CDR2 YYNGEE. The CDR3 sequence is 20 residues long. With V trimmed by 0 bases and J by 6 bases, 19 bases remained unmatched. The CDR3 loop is CASSVVGLKWSGRFRNEQFF. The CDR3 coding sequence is TGTGCCAGCAGCGTAGTTGGGCTAAAGTGGAGCGGGAGGTTCCGCAATGAGCAGTTCTTC.

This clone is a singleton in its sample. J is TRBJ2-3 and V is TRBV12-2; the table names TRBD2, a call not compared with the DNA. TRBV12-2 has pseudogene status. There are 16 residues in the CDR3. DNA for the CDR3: TGTGCAAGTCGCTTAAGGGGCGGGAGCCGTGCAGATACGCAGTATTTT. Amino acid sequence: CASRLRGGSRADTQYF.

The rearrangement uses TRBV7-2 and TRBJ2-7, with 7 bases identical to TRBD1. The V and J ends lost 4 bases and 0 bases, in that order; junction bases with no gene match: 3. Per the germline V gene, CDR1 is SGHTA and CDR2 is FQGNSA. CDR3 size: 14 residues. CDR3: CASSSDRSSYEQYF. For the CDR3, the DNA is TGTGCCAGCAGCTCGGACAGGAGCTCCTACGAGCAGTACTTC.

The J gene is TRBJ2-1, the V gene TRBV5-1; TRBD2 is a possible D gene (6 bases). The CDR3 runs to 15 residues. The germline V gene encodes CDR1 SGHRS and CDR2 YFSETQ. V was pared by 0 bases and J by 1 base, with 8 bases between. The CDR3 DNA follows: TGCGCCAGCAGCTTGGAGGGAGGTTCCTACAATGAGCAGTTCTTC. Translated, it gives CASSLEGGSYNEQFF.

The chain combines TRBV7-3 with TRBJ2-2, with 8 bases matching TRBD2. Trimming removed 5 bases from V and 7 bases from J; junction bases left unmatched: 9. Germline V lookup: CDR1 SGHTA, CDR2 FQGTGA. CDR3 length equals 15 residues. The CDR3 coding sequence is TGTGCCAGCAGCACCTTTTCCGGGACTAGCGGGGAGCTGTTTTTT. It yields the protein CASSTFSGTSGELFF.

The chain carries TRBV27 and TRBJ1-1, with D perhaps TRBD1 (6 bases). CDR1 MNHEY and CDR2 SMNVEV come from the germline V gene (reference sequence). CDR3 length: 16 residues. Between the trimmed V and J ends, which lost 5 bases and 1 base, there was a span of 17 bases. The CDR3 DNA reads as TGTGCCAGCAGTACTACGGACAGATTTTCGAACACTGAAGCTTTCTTT. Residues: CASSTTDRFSNTEAFF.

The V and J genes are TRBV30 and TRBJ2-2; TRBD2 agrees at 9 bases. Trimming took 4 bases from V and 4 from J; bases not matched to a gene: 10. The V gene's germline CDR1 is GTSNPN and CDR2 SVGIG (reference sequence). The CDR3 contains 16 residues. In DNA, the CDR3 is TGTGCCTGGACCACTGGAGCGGGAGGACGCACCGGGGAGCTGTTTTTT. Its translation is CAWTTGAGGRTGELFF. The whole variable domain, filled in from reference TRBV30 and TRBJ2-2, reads SQTIHQWPATLVQPVGSPLSLECTVEGTSNPNLYWYRQAAGRGLQLLFYSVGIGQISSEVPQNLSASRPQDRQFILSSKKLLLSDSGFYLCAWTTGAGGRTGELFFGEGSRLTVL.

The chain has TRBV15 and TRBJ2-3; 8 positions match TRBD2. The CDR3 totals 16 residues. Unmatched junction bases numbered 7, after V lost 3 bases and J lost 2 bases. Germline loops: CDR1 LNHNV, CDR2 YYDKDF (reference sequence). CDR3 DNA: TGTGCCACCAGCAGTAGACTAGCGCCACTCACAGATACGCAGTATTTT. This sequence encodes CATSSRLAPLTDTQYF.